This T cell receptor beta chain was obtained from a study of T cell responses to AZD1222 COVID-19 vaccine. Study results and limitations: There were repertoire samples only from the period after the peak T cell response. Vaccine-related CD4 TCRs covered spike, predominating at 160-218 and 743-854. Only six or seven AZD1222 recipients tested seropositive at baseline. Females outnumbered males among donors, who were mostly white British; clonal diversity was possibly underestimated.

Assay used: immunoSEQ multiplex PCR; TCRdb lists only in-frame clones, some missing. The sample holds over 100,000 clones, roughly nine tenths seen once. This CDR3 region has 13 residues. Trimming pared 3 bases from V and 0 bases from J, leaving 8 bases between. Germline-derived CDR1 and CDR2 are GTSNPN and SVGIG (reference sequence). A word on this clone: What it recognizes is unknown.

The clonotype was recovered from an adult in good health. The V and J genes are TRBV30 and TRBJ1-1; no definite D call. The sample was peripheral blood, taken on day 0 of AZD1222 vaccination. The CDR3 reads CAWSLWMNTEAFF. In DNA, the CDR3 is TGTGCCTGGAGCTTATGGATGAACACTGAAGCTTTCTTT. Complete variable domain (other parts from reference TRBV30 and TRBJ1-1): SQTIHQWPATLVQPVGSPLSLECTVEGTSNPNLYWYRQAAGRGLQLLFYSVGIGQISSEVPQNLSASRPQDRQFILSSKKLLLSDSGFYLCAWSLWMNTEAFFGQGTRLTVV.